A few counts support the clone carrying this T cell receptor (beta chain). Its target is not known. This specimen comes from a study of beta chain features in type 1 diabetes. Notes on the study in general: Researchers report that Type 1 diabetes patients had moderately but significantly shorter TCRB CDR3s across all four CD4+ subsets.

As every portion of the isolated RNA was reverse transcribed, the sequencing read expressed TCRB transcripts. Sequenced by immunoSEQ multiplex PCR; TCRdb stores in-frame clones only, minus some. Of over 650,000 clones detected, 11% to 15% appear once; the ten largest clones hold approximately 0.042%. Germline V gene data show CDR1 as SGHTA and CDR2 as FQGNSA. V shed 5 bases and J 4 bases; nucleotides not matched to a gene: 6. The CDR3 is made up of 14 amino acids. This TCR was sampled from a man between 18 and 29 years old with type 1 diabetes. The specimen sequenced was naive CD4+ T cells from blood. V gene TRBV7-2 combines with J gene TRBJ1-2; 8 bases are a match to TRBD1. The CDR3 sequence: CASSRTGHIYGYTF. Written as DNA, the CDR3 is TGTGCCAGCAGCCGGACAGGGCATATCTATGGCTACACCTTC.